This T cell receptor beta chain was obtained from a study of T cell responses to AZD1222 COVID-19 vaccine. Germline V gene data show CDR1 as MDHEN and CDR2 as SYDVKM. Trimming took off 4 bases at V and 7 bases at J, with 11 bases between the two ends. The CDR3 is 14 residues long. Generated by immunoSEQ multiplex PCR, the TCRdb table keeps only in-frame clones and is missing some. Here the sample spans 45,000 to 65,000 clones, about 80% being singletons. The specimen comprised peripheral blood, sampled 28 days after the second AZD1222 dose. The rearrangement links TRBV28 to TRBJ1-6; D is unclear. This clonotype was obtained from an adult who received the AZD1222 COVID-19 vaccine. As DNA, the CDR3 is TGTGCCAGCAGTTCCCCGACGGAGAATTCACCCCTCCACTTT. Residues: CASSSPTENSPLHF.